This entry is about one TCR beta chain. These data belong to a study of blood T cell repertoires in COVID-19. The CDR3 sequence is 15 residues long. With 4 bases clipped from V and 5 bases from J, the junction kept 2 bases outside the gene matches. Germline V gene lookup returns CDR1 KGHSH and CDR2 LQKENI. Clones were sequenced by immunoSEQ multiplex PCR, and TCRdb holds only the in-frame ones, with some missing. The data show tens of thousands of clones, 85% to 95% seen once. The sequence was obtained from a man in his fifties or sixties with acute or convalescent COVID-19. The chain carries TRBV18 and TRBJ2-2; 12 bases are shared with TRBD2. The sequencing input was peripheral blood. The CDR3 loop is CASSHGLAGTGELFF. DNA for the CDR3: TGTGCCAGCTCACATGGACTAGCGGGAACCGGGGAGCTGTTTTTT.